The clone carrying this TCR beta chain was picked up a small number of times. No more than 2 weeks before study entry, exposed participants had met a case of COVID-19. The protocol was immunoSEQ multiplex PCR, while the TCRdb copy is restricted to in-frame clones and leaves out a portion. The sample has more than 300,000 clones, roughly 90% seen once. The entry originates in a study of blood T cell repertoires in COVID-19. Looking at the study overall: From the United States, Italy and Spain came samples of acute and convalescent COVID-19.

Germline V gene data show CDR1 as MGHDK and CDR2 as SYGVNS. Trimming removed 2 bases from V and 4 bases from J, with 11 bases in between. This CDR3 is built from 14 residues. This chain connects TRBV25-1 to TRBJ1-1; no definite D call. The sample consisted of PBMCs or T cells enriched from blood (not recorded which). The source of this sequence is a young woman who had been exposed to COVID-19. The CDR3 nucleotides read TGTGCCAGCAGTGAACTGGGGAGAATCACTGAAGCTTTCTTT. Its protein is CASSELGRITEAFF. The full variable domain, with the rest looked up from reference TRBV25-1 and TRBJ1-1, is EADIYQTPRYLVIGTGKKITLECSQTMGHDKMYWYQQDPGMELHLIHYSYGVNSTEKGDLSSESTVSRIRTEHFPLTLESARPSHTSQYLCASSELGRITEAFFGQGTRLTVV.